This record covers a single TCR beta chain. The RNA input was roughly 0.45 to 1 ug, and it was reverse transcribed with random hexamers. TCRdb re-analysed the immunoSEQ multiplex PCR reads in MiXCR, keeping a single row per CDR3 protein. The sample has 160,000 or so distinct CDR3 sequences, approximately 95% seen once. This sample is drawn from a study of CD8 T cells in Susac syndrome. Sequencing of TCR beta, carried out with a high-throughput approach, was applied to CD8+ and CD4+ T cells from the blood. Per the germline V gene, CDR1 is MNHNS and CDR2 is SASEGT. CDR3 size: 16 residues. Trimming pared 5 bases from V and 0 bases from J, leaving 15 bases between.

The TCR originated in a human donor with multiple sclerosis. The chain carries TRBV6-1 and TRBJ2-3; no definite D call. Sequenced material: CD8+ T cells from PBMCs. The CDR3 bases are TGTGCCAGCAGTCTCCGGCCTAGAGAGAGCACAGATACGCAGTATTTT. This translates into CASSLRPRESTDTQYF.